The source of this T cell receptor (beta chain) is a study of identifying expanded T cells in peripheral blood. Study findings and constraints: Technical replicates showed about 1.2 changed clones; about two weeks about 16; four weeks 19. Two-week clone count variance significantly increased as total template count grew.

Profiling relied on immunoSEQ multiplex PCR, and the TCRdb table lists in-frame clones only, not all of them. This sample yields around 90,000 clones, of which more than 70% are seen a single time; approximately 4% belongs to the top ten. During the collection period, no donor immune events like infections were recorded. The CDR3 runs 15 residues. V was pared by 3 bases and J by 4 bases, with 7 bases of the junction left unmatched. The germline CDR1 and CDR2 sequences are SEHNR and FQNEAQ (reference sequence). Comments on this clone: The antigen remains unidentified.

Sequencing input: blood. The clonotype was recovered from a person aged 18 to 75 in good health. This chain links TRBV7-9 with TRBJ2-7; 9 bases map to TRBD1. The DNA for the CDR3 is TGTGCCAGCAGCTTCCCGGGACAGGGATCGTACGAGCAGTACTTC. This codes for CASSFPGQGSYEQYF.